This TCR beta chain was recorded in a study of blood T cell repertoires in COVID-19. Turning to the study itself: Material from acute and convalescent COVID-19 was sourced from the United States, Italy and Spain.

Method: immunoSEQ multiplex PCR; TCRdb's copy keeps in-frame clones and lacks some. This table has 350,000 to 400,000 clones, roughly 84% appearing once. This CDR3 spans 14 amino acids. The germline V gene has CDR1 MNHEY and CDR2 SVGAGI. V was shortened by 2 bases and J by 6 bases, with 11 bases between the two germline ends. Clinical histories supplied by participants themselves formed the basis of cohort assignment. The clonotype originates from a young woman who had recovered from COVID-19. The sequenced sample consisted of PBMCs or T cells enriched from blood (not recorded which). This rearrangement joins TRBV6-5 to TRBJ1-5; D might be TRBD1 (5 bases). This CDR3 is CASSYRVGGQPQHF. CDR3 in DNA: TGTGCCAGCAGTTACAGGGTGGGGGGTCAGCCCCAGCATTTT.